This T cell receptor beta chain derives from a study of blood T cells in healthy people across ages. Isolation of PBMCs gave at least 7 million cells per sample. There are 15 residues in the CDR3. V shed 3 bases and J shed 5 bases, with 13 bases lying between them. Per the germline V gene, CDR1 is LGHDT and CDR2 is YNNKEL (reference sequence). Sample-barcoded 5' priming and a J-beta primer mix drove a second PCR of roughly 6 to 12 cycles. Every molecule of cDNA carried a tag from a template-switch adaptor with 12 random nucleotides. Each sample provided no less than 3 million CDR3-containing paired-end reads. TCRdb reanalysed the 5' RACE reads using MiXCR and keeps one entry per CDR3 protein. The table records around 780,000 distinct CDR3 sequences, 20% to 30% of them present only once. These data also formed part of another study, on T cells of mothers and their children.

The rearrangement joins TRBV3-1 to TRBJ1-4; a possible D gene is TRBD1 (5 bases). The receptor comes from a boy aged 5-17 years in good health. Material for sequencing was blood. The CDR3 sequence: CASSHSGQGNEKLFF. In DNA form, the CDR3 reads TGTGCCAGCAGCCACAGCGGGCAGGGAAATGAAAAACTGTTTTTT. Drawing the rest from reference TRBV3-1 and TRBJ1-4, the complete variable domain is DTAVSQTPKYLVTQMGNDKSIKCEQNLGHDTMYWYKQDSKKFLKIMFSYNNKELIINETVPNRFSPKSPDKAHLNLHINSLELGDSAVYFCASSHSGQGNEKLFFGSGTQLSVL.